Presented here are 25 T cell receptor beta chains from one specimen sequenced in a study of human T cells and chemical hapten exposure. TCRdb re-called the RACE reads through MiXCR, storing one row per CDR3 protein. The table has 85,000 to 100,000 distinct CDR3 sequences, about a tenth seen once. Time point: pre-sensitization, week 0. The treatment is: therapeutic diphenylcyclopropenone sensitization with weekly scalp DPC. The source material was whole blood, sampled in connection with sensitization to the hapten diphenylcyclopropenone (DPC). These TCRs come from a woman aged 60-75 years with alopecia areata. Some clones in this sample may be carry-over from other donors' samples.

This clonotype was detected a few times. The V gene is TRBV20-1, the J gene TRBJ1-5, with a possible D match to TRBD1 (5 bases). The germline CDR1 and CDR2 sequences are DFQATT and SNEGSKA (reference sequence). The CDR3 sequence is 15 residues long. Deletions cut 2 bases from V and 0 bases from J, with 11 bases between. This CDR3 is CSARIPGISNQPQHF. The CDR3 DNA sequence: TGCAGTGCTAGAATTCCAGGGATTAGCAATCAGCCCCAGCATTTT.

There are many counts of this clonotype. The germline gene is not matched at one end of the junction; a read error may be the cause. This sequence joins TRBV2 and TRBJ1-5; D unclear. CDR1 is SNHLY, CDR2 FYNNEI, per germline. The CDR3 runs to 13 residues. CDR3 sequence: CASREGDNQPQHF. The CDR3 region has the DNA TGTGCCAGCAGGGAAGGAGACAATCAGCCCCAGCATTTT.

This clonotype has a count of ten or more. The rearrangement uses TRBV3-1 and TRBJ2-2; D is possibly TRBD2 (6 bases). CDR3 length equals 17 residues. In germline, CDR1 is LGHDT, CDR2 YNNKEL (reference sequence). V lost 4 bases and J 2 bases, leaving 17 bases between the germline ends. CDR3 in amino acids: CASSRELTSLNTGELFF. The DNA for the CDR3 is TGTGCCAGCAGCCGAGAACTAACTAGCCTTAACACCGGGGAGCTGTTTTTT. The variable domain in full, with the rest retrieved from reference TRBV3-1 and TRBJ2-2, is DTAVSQTPKYLVTQMGNDKSIKCEQNLGHDTMYWYKQDSKKFLKIMFSYNNKELIINETVPNRFSPKSPDKAHLNLHINSLELGDSAVYFCASSRELTSLNTGELFFGEGSRLTVL.

This clonotype was detected many times. Sequence at one end of the junction differs from germline and may be a read error. The chain recombines TRBV7-7 with TRBJ2-1; 7 bases align to TRBD1. CDR3 size: 17 residues. Germline V CDR1 and CDR2: SSHAT, FNYEAQ (reference sequence). The CDR3 sequence is CASSLDLGQGAYNEQFF. The DNA of the CDR3 is TGTGCTAGCAGCTTAGACCTAGGGCAGGGGGCCTACAATGAGCAGTTCTTC.

This clonotype was counted between two and nine times. The genes are TRBV2 and TRBJ1-2; no definite D call. From germline, CDR1 is SNHLY and CDR2 FYNNEI. The CDR3 totals 15 residues. V dropped 3 bases and J dropped 0 bases, with 11 bases sitting between them. CDR3 bases: TGTGCCAGCAGTGAGGCCGAAGAAGCTAACTATGGCTACACCTTC. This sequence encodes CASSEAEEANYGYTF.

The chain recombines TRBV4-1 with TRBJ1-2; tentatively, D is TRBD1 (5 bases). CDR1 is MGHRA and CDR2 is YSYEKL in the germline V gene. The ends were cut back, 0 bases at V and 4 bases at J, with 12 bases in the middle. The CDR3 sequence is 15 residues long. CDR3 in DNA: TGCGCCAGCAGCCAAGAAGGATTGGGGACCTATGGCTACACCTTC. Protein sequence: CASSQEGLGTYGYTF.

The chain carries TRBV19 and TRBJ2-7; D is unclear. Trimming removed 3 bases at V and 0 bases at J, with 9 bases between. The CDR3 spans 14 residues. Germline CDR1 LNHDA, CDR2 SQIVND (reference sequence). The DNA for the CDR3 is TGTGCCAGTAGTATTGGGCAAGCCTCCTACGAGCAGTACTTC. This gives the protein CASSIGQASYEQYF.

This clonotype has just a few counts. This chain links TRBV9 with TRBJ1-6, with TRBD1 identical over 10 bases. CDR3 size: 15 residues. Trimming at V came to 3 bases and at J to 10 bases, leaving 7 bases not matched to a gene. Looked up from germline, CDR1 is SGDLS and CDR2 is YYNGEE. The CDR3, as DNA: TGTGCCAGCAGCGCGGGAGGACAGGGGGAGTCACCCCTCCACTTT. The encoded protein is CASSAGGQGESPLHF.

This clonotype was detected a few times. V is TRBV5-1 and J is TRBJ1-2; D gene unclear. In germline, CDR1 is SGHRS, CDR2 YFSETQ. The CDR3 has 15 amino acids. Trimming shortened V by 0 bases and J by 6 bases, and 15 bases separated the two germline ends. The CDR3 DNA reads TGCGCCAGCAGCTTGGCCCCCACATTTTTCCATGGCTACACCTTC. It specifies CASSLAPTFFHGYTF.

Details on this clonotype: A much more abundant neighbour one base away suggests this may be a read error. This sequence joins TRBV10-3 and TRBJ1-1; D perhaps matches TRBD1 (6 bases). This CDR3 contains 13 residues. V gave up 10 bases and J gave up 3 bases, with 15 bases separating them. Germline lookup yields CDR1 ENHRY and CDR2 SYGVKD. The CDR3 is CATTGTEYTEAFF. CDR3 bases: TGTGCCACCACAGGGACGGAATACACTGAAGCTTTCTTT.

This clonotype was recorded many times. The chain carries TRBV6-2 or TRBV6-3 and TRBJ1-2; the D is unclear. Trimming cost V 2 bases and J 4 bases, with 8 bases left between them. Germline V gene sequence: CDR1 MNHEY, CDR2 SVGEGT. The CDR3 consists of 13 residues. CDR3 sequence: CASSYAGSYGYTF. In DNA, the CDR3 is TGTGCCAGCAGTTACGCCGGGAGCTATGGCTACACCTTC.

The chain joins TRBV7-9 to TRBJ2-6; 14 nucleotides agree with TRBD2. V gave up 5 bases and J gave up 2 bases; unmatched junction bases: 8. Germline CDR1 is SEHNR and CDR2 is FQNEAQ (reference sequence). The CDR3 is 19 amino acids. CDR3 nucleotide sequence: TGTGCCAGCAGCATCCACGAGGGACTAGCGGGAGCTGGGGCCAACGTCCTGACTTTC. Translated: CASSIHEGLAGAGANVLTF.

The chain combines TRBV5-1 with TRBJ2-3, with 7 bases aligning to TRBD1. Germline V lookup: CDR1 SGHRS, CDR2 YFSETQ. V gave up 6 bases and J gave up 1 base; unmatched junction bases: 8. The CDR3 runs 15 residues. CDR3 nucleotides: TGCGCCAGCAACCCAGACAGGGTTCGCACAGATACGCAGTATTTT. Translated: CASNPDRVRTDTQYF.

As for this clonotype: A clone one base away is much larger, so this may be a read error. V and J are TRBV14 and TRBJ1-2; tentatively, D is TRBD1 (5 bases). The CDR3 totals 14 residues. The germline CDR1 and CDR2 sequences are SGHDN and FVKESK. In DNA form, the CDR3 reads TGTGCCAGCAGCCCAACACAGGCTAACTATGGCCACACCTTC. Encoded protein: CASSPTQANYGHTF.

This clonotype was counted many times. V and J are TRBV2 and TRBJ1-5; TRBD1 might be the D (6 bases). CDR1 SNHLY and CDR2 FYNNEI come from the germline V gene. Trimming left V 8 bases short and J 0 bases short, with 20 bases between. This CDR3 contains 17 residues. The CDR3 DNA sequence: TGTGCCAGCGAGCAGGGGCCCGATTCCTTTAGCAATCAGCCCCAGCATTTT. Protein product: CASEQGPDSFSNQPQHF.

The table lists this clonotype with many counts. The rearrangement joins TRBV20-1 to TRBJ2-7; 8 bases fit TRBD2. Germline V gene sequence: CDR1 DFQATT, CDR2 SNEGSKA (reference sequence). The CDR3 sequence is 15 residues long. The junction had 11 bases not matched to a gene; V was cut back by 4 bases and J by 3 bases. The CDR3 is CSATGLAGGRYEQYF. In DNA, the CDR3 is TGCAGTGCTACCGGCCTGGCGGGGGGCCGCTACGAGCAGTACTTC.

The sample holds many counts of this clonotype. V gene TRBV7-8 combines with J gene TRBJ1-3, with unresolved D. The germline gives CDR1 SGHVS, CDR2 FQNEAQ. This CDR3 region has 15 residues. V was pared by 1 base and J by 4 bases, with 11 bases between. The CDR3 here is CASSLDGLSGNTIYF. The DNA for the CDR3 is TGTGCCAGCAGCTTAGATGGGTTGTCCGGAAACACCATATATTTT.

This clonotype was detected only a few times. The chain carries TRBV5-1 and TRBJ2-1; 11 bases fit TRBD2. After removal of 4 bases from V and 9 bases from J, the junction contained 12 bases not matched to a gene. The CDR3 spans 16 residues. Germline CDR1 is SGHRS and CDR2 is YFSETQ. The CDR3 DNA reads as TGCGCCAGCAGCCTAACTAGCGGGGGCTCAGGTGGTGAGCAGTTCTTC. This sequence encodes CASSLTSGGSGGEQFF.

This clonotype was counted once. The rearrangement uses TRBV20-1 and TRBJ2-7; 7 nucleotides align to TRBD2. CDR1 DFQATT and CDR2 SNEGSKA come from the germline V gene (reference sequence). V shed 6 bases and J 0 bases; nucleotides not matched to a gene: 5. The CDR3 is 13 residues long. CDR3 region: CSATRTSSYEQYF. The CDR3 DNA follows: TGCAGTGCCACACGGACTAGCTCCTACGAGCAGTACTTC.

This clonotype was counted many times. The chain links TRBV30 to TRBJ1-5; no clear D gene. The CDR3 sequence is 13 residues long. Trimming removed 1 base from V and 7 bases from J, with 11 bases in between. Looked up from germline, CDR1 is GTSNPN and CDR2 is SVGIG (reference sequence). CDR3 coding DNA: TGTGCCTGGAGTGCAGCGGCGGGGCAGCCCCAGCATTTT. Translating gives CAWSAAAGQPQHF.

This clonotype was seen at least ten times. V usage is TRBV7-9 and J usage is TRBJ1-1; 7 bases align to TRBD1. The CDR3 spans 15 residues. V trimming: 1 base; J trimming: 5 bases; junction bases outside the gene matches: 7. Germline V CDR1 and CDR2: SEHNR, FQNEAQ (reference sequence). CDR3 nucleotides: TGTGCCAGCAGCTTAGACAGGGGCATCGGAACTGAAGCTTTCTTT. Amino acids: CASSLDRGIGTEAFF.

As for this clonotype: One junction end does not reproduce the germline sequence, and a read error may be involved. The V gene is TRBV6-6, the J gene TRBJ2-7, with 13 bases matching TRBD2. CDR1 and CDR2 (germline): MNHNY, SVGAGI (reference sequence). There are 14 residues in the CDR3. The CDR3 DNA is TGTGCCAGCCAGACTAGCGGGGGGTTCTACGTGCAGTACTTC. Amino acids: CASQTSGGFYVQYF.

A remark on this clonotype: Since a much larger clone is just one base distant, this may be a read error. The chain uses TRBV7-2 and TRBJ2-1; TRBD1 agrees at 7 bases. Germline values: CDR1 SGHTA, CDR2 FQGNSA. This CDR3 contains 12 residues. The CDR3 DNA reads TGTGTCAGCAGCGCACAGGGGTACGAGCAGTTCTTC. It translates to CVSSAQGYEQFF.

This clonotype occurred a few times. The chain combines TRBV2 with TRBJ1-4, with D unresolved. The germline CDR1 and CDR2 sequences are SNHLY and FYNNEI. With 6 bases removed from V and 5 bases from J, the gap between germline ends came to 10 bases. There are 13 residues in the CDR3. CDR3 loop: CASRWRENEKLFF. The CDR3 region has the DNA TGTGCCAGCAGGTGGAGGGAAAATGAAAAACTGTTTTTT. Using reference TRBV2 and TRBJ1-4 for the parts outside the CDR3, the full variable domain is EPEVTQTPSHQVTQMGQEVILRCVPISNHLYFYWYRQILGQKVEFLVSFYNNEISEKSEIFDDQFSVERPDGSNFTLKIRSTKLEDSAMYFCASRWRENEKLFFGSGTQLSVL.

Only a few counts were recorded for this clonotype. The V gene is TRBV5-1, the J gene TRBJ2-3, with 11 bases that match TRBD2. Trimming took 0 bases from V and 0 from J; bases not matched to a gene: 3. This CDR3 region has 17 residues. CDR1 is SGHRS, CDR2 YFSETQ, per germline. Here the CDR3 DNA reads TGCGCCAGCAGCTTGGGACTAGCGGGACCTAGCACAGATACGCAGTATTTT. This encodes CASSLGLAGPSTDTQYF.